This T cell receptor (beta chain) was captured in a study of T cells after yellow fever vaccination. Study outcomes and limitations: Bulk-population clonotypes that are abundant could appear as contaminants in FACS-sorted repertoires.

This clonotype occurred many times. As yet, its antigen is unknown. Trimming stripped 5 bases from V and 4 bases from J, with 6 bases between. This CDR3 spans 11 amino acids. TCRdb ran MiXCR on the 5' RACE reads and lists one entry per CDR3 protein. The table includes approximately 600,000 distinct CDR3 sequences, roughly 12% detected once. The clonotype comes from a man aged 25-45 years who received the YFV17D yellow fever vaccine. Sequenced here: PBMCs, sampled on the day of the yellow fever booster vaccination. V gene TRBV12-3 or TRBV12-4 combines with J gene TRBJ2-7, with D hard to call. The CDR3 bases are TGTGCCAGCAGTGCCCGATACGAGCAGTACTTC. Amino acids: CASSARYEQYF.